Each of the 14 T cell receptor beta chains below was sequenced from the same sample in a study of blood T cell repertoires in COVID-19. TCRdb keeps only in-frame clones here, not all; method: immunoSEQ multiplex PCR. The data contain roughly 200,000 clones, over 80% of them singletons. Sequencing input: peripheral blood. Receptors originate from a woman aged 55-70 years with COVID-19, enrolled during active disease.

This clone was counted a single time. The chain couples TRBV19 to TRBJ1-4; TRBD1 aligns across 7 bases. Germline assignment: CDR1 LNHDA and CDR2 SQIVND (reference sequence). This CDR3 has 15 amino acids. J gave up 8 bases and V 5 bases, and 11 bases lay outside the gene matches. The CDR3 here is CASSVDRVVKEKLFF. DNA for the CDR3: TGTGCCAGTAGTGTCGACAGGGTCGTCAAGGAAAAACTGTTTTTT.

The CDR3 region is CASSVGVGSSYEQYF. Written as DNA, the CDR3 is TGTGCCAGCAGCGTAGGTGTCGGGAGCTCCTACGAGCAGTACTTC. V usage is TRBV9 and J usage is TRBJ2-7; TRBD2 is a possible D gene (6 bases). The CDR3 runs 15 residues. Per the germline V gene, CDR1 is SGDLS and CDR2 is YYNGEE. V was trimmed by 0 bases and J by 0 bases, leaving 10 bases between them.

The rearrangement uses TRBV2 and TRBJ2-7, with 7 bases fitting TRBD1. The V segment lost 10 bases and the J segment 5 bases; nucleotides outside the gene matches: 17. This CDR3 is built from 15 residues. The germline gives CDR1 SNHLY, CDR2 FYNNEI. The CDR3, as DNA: TGTGCCATCCCCCCAGTGGGCAGGGGGACGCACGAGCAGTACGTC. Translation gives CAIPPVGRGTHEQYV.

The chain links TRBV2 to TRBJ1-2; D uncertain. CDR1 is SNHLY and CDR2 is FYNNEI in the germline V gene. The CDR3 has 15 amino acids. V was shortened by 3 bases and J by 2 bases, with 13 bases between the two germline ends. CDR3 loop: CASSEVARANYGYTF. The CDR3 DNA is TGTGCCAGCAGTGAGGTAGCCAGAGCGAACTATGGCTACACCTTC.

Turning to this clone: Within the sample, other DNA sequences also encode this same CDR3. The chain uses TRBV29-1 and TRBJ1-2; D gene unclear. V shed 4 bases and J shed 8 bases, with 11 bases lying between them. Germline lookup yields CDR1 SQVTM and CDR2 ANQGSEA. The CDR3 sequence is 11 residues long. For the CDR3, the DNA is TGCAGCGTTGGCGAGGGTGAGGGCTACACCTTC. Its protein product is CSVGEGEGYTF.

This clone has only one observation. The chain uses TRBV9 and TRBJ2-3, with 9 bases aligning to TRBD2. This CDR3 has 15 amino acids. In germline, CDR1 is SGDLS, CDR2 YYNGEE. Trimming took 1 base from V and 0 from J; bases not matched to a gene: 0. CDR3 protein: CASSVLAGSTDTQYF. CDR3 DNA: TGTGCCAGCAGCGTACTAGCGGGGAGCACAGATACGCAGTATTTT.

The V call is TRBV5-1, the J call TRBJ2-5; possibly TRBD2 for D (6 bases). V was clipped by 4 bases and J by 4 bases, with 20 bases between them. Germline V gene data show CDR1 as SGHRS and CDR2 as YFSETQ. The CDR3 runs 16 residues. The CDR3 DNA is TGCGCCAGCAGCCGCGGGGATTTAGGTAGACGAGAGACCCAGTACTTC. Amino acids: CASSRGDLGRRETQYF.

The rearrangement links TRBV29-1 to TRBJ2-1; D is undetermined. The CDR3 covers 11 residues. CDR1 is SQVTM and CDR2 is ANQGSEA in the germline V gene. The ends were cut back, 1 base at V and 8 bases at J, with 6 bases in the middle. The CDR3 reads CSVEGPDEQFF. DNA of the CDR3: TGCAGCGTTGAAGGTCCGGATGAGCAGTTCTTC.

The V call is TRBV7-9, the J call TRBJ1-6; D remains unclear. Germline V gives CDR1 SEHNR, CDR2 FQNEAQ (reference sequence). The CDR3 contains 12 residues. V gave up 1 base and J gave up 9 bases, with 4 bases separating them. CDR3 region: CASSLGISPLHF. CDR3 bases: TGTGCCAGCAGCTTAGGTATTTCACCCCTCCACTTT.

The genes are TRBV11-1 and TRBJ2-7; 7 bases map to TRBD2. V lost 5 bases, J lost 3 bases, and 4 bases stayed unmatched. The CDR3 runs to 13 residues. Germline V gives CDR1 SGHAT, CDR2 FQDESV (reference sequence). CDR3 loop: CASSLGLLYEQYF. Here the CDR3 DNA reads TGTGCCAGCAGCCTGGGACTACTCTACGAGCAGTACTTC. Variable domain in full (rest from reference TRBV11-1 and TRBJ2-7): EAEVAQSPRYKITEKSQAVAFWCDPISGHATLYWYRQILGQGPELLVQFQDESVVDDSQLPKDRFSAERLKGVDSTLKIQPAELGDSAMYLCASSLGLLYEQYFGPGTRLTVT.

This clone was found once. CDR3 protein: CASSDGLAGGGEQYF. CDR3 DNA sequence: TGTGCCAGCAGTGACGGACTAGCGGGAGGGGGTGAGCAGTACTTC. The chain links TRBV2 to TRBJ2-7, with TRBD2 matching 15 bases. The V and J ends lost 3 bases and 7 bases, in that order; junction bases with no gene match: 4. CDR1 is SNHLY and CDR2 is FYNNEI in the germline V gene. The CDR3 covers 15 residues.

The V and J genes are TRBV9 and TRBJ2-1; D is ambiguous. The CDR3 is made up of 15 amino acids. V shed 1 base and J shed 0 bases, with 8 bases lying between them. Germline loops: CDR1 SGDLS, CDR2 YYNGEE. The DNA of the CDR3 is TGTGCCAGCAGCGTACAAATCAGCTCCTACAATGAGCAGTTCTTC. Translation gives CASSVQISSYNEQFF. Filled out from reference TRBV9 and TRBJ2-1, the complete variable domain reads DSGVTQTPKHLITATGQRVTLRCSPRSGDLSVYWYQQSLDQGLQFLIQYYNGEERAKGNILERFSAQQFPDLHSELNLSSLELGDSALYFCASSVQISSYNEQFFGPGTRLTVL.

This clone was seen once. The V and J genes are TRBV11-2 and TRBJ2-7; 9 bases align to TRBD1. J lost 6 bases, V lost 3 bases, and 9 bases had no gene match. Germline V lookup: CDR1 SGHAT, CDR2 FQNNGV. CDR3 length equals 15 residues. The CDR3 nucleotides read TGTGCCAGCAGCTTGCGTCGGACAGGGGCAGCCGAGCAGTACTTC. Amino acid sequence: CASSLRRTGAAEQYF.

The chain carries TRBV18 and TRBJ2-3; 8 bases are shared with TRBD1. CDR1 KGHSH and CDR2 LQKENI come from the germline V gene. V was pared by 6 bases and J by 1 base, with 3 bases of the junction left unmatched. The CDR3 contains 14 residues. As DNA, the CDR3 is TGTGCCAGCTCGCAGGGGGCTGGCACAGATACGCAGTATTTT. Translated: CASSQGAGTDTQYF.